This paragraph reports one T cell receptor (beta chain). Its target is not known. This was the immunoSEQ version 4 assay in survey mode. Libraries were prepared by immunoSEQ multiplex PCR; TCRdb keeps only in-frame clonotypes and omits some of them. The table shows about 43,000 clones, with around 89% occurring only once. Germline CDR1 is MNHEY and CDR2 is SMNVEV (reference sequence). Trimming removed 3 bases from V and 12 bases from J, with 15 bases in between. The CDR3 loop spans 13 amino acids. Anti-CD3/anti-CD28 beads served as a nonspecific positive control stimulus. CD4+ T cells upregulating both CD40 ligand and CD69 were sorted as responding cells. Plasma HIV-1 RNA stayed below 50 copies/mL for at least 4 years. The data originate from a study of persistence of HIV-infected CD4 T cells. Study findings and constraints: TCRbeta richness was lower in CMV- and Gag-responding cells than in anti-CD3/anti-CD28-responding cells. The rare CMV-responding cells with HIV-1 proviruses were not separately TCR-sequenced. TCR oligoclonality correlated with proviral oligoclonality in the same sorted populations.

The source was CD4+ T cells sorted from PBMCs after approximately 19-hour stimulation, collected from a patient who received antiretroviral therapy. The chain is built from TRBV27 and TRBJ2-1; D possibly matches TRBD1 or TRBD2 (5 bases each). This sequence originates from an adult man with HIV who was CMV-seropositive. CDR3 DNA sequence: TGTGCCAGCAGTTTGGGGGTCGAGGGGAGGCAGTTCTTC. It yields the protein CASSLGVEGRQFF.